These T cell receptor beta chains were read from a single sample in a study of CXCR3-negative and CXCR3-positive naive CD8 T cells. TCRdb reprocessed the 5' RACE reads, with one entry per CDR3 protein and no DNA. The data show about 130,000 distinct CDR3 sequences, and the top ten clones hold 0.5% to 0.6%. Sequenced: naive CXCR3+ CD8+ T cells from blood. These receptors were taken from a human donor in good health. Some clones in this sample may be carry-over from other donors' samples. Both conserved end residues are part of each CDR3.

>TRBV4-1|TRBJ2-3
CASSLEIWGTDTQYF
>TRBV20-1|TRBJ1-5
CSAPWSGDSNQPQHF
>TRBV28|TRBJ2-4
CASSLDGDLHIQYF
>TRBV7-3|TRBJ2-3
CASRPGGGTDTQYF
>TRBV20-1|TRBJ2-1
CSARVLAELSYNEQFF
>TRBV7-9|TRBJ2-7
CASSPRPQGYEQYF
>TRBV5-6|TRBJ1-4
CASSLFLLRGDEKLFF
>TRBV4-3|TRBJ1-2
CASSQVTRELNYGYTF
>TRBV7-9|TRBJ2-1
CASSLRTSADNEQFF
>TRBV7-9|TRBJ2-2
CASSLAPGWGTGELFF
>TRBV6-2/TRBV6-3|TRBJ1-5
CASSYPGPYNQPQHF
>TRBV14|TRBJ1-2
CASSQDPANYGYTF
>TRBV4-3|TRBJ1-1
CASSQGTATIMNTEAFF
>TRBV12-3/TRBV12-4|TRBJ2-3
CASVPRAADTQYF
>TRBV6-5|TRBJ2-3
CASSPGTTTDTQYF
>TRBV29-1|TRBJ2-5
CSVEQANEGETQYF
>TRBV28|TRBJ2-3
CASTEEDTQYF